This TCR beta chain was profiled in a study of technical replicates of blood from four donors. Germline loops: CDR1 SEHNR, CDR2 FQNEAQ (reference sequence). CDR3 size: 13 residues. Trimming took off 5 bases at V and 4 bases at J, with 11 bases between the two ends. Profiled with immunoSEQ multiplex PCR; TCRdb holds only in-frame clones, not every one. The sample contains about 94,000 clones, almost 96% of which appear only once. The material sequenced was T cells isolated from PBMCs. This clonotype originated in a human donor in good health. The chain links TRBV7-9 to TRBJ1-1; D is ambiguous. The CDR3 is CASSPRESTEAFF. CDR3 nucleotide sequence: TGTGCCAGCAGCCCGCGTGAGAGCACTGAAGCTTTCTTT.